This T cell receptor beta chain was sequenced in a study of blood T cell repertoires in COVID-19. About the research overall: Sources were T cells, B-cell-depleted T cells, or PBMCs; the material itself was cDNA or gDNA.

The CDR3 contains 16 residues. From germline, CDR1 is MNHEY and CDR2 SVGEGT. Unmatched junction bases numbered 15, after V lost 5 bases and J lost 8 bases. Authors' analysis steps: Counts of nucleated cells, estimated from reference gene primer amplification, were obtained. The assay was immunoSEQ multiplex PCR, and TCRdb's table has in-frame clones only and misses some. The DNA gave D and trimming, while V, J and clone size come from that table. The sample consists of about 150,000 clones, over 75% of them appearing once. The sequenced sample consisted of peripheral blood. This clonotype originated in a human donor in a cohort sampled during active COVID-19. The rearrangement uses TRBV6-2 or TRBV6-3 and TRBJ2-3; 8 bases line up with TRBD2. CDR3 region: CASSQRTSHLGGTQYF. The CDR3 DNA follows: TGTGCCAGCAGTCAGCGGACTAGCCATTTAGGCGGTACGCAGTATTTT.